This entry is about one T cell receptor beta chain. The target antigen is unknown. This entry is derived from a study of graft-versus-host responses after intestinal transplantation. Study details: Anti-thymocyte globulin induction, then tacrolimus and steroids for around 3 years, went to all recipients. Broader study findings: Ileal or blood samples showed some GvH clones first, and such clones were also found in recipient marrow.

As to time point: postoperative day 105 after intestinal transplantation (dayNNNN = postoperative day). The V end lost 4 bases, the J end lost 4 bases, and 18 bases lay between the germline ends. The germline V gene has CDR1 SGDLS and CDR2 YYNGEE. The CDR3 contains 16 residues. Sequenced by immunoSEQ multiplex PCR; TCRdb stores in-frame clones only, minus some. The sample consists of 12,000 or so clones, about nine tenths of them appearing once. The source was PBMCs, collected 105 days after intestinal transplantation. V and J are TRBV9 and TRBJ1-3; TRBD1 might be the D (5 bases). The receptor comes from a human patient who received an intestinal transplant, so some T cells may come from the graft donor. The CDR3 loop reads CASSYPRQGNGNTIYF. DNA for the CDR3: TGTGCCAGCAGCTATCCCAGGCAGGGCAACGGAAACACCATATATTTT.